This T cell receptor beta chain comes out of a study of cytomegalovirus exposure and HLA in healthy donors. Vbeta (60) and Jbeta (13) primers were used in the PCR. The table came from immunoSEQ multiplex PCR; TCRdb's copy has only in-frame clones and leaves some out. The sample shows about 93,000 clones, 78% of them seen only once. This CDR3 spans 15 amino acids. CDR1 is SGHTA, CDR2 FQGNSA, per germline. With 5 bases removed from V and 5 bases from J, the gap between germline ends came to 18 bases. To note about this clone: Its antigen is unknown.

Regarding the study as a whole: Apparent HLA restriction characterized most CMV-associated TCR beta chains in a later analysis.

The material sequenced was PBMCs. The V and J genes are TRBV7-2 and TRBJ1-1; D is unclear. This clonotype was sampled from a middle-aged woman in good health and CMV-seronegative. This CDR3 is CASSPREGVGTEAFF. CDR3 DNA: TGTGCCAGCAGCCCCCGGGAGGGAGTGGGGACTGAAGCTTTCTTT.